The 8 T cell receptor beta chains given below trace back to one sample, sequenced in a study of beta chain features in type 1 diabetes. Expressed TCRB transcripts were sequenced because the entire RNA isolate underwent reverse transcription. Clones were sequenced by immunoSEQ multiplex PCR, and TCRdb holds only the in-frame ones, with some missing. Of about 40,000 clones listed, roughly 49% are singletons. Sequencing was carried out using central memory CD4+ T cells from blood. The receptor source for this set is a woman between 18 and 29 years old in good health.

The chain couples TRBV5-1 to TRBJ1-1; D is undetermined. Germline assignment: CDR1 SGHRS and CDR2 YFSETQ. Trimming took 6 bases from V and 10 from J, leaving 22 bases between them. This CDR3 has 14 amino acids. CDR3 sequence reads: CASNKALRRNGAFF. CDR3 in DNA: TGCGCCAGCAACAAAGCGCTCCGGAGGAACGGAGCTTTCTTT.

CDR3 nucleotides: TGTGCCAGCGGGGGGGAGGGGACAGGGGGTAACTATGGCTACACCTTC. Its protein is CASGGEGTGGNYGYTF. The chain combines TRBV5-4 with TRBJ1-2; TRBD1 matches at 11 bases. The CDR3 extends over 16 amino acids. Germline-derived CDR1 and CDR2 are SGHNT and YYREEE (reference sequence). The J segment lost 1 base and the V segment lost 7 bases, leaving 9 bases of the junction unmatched.

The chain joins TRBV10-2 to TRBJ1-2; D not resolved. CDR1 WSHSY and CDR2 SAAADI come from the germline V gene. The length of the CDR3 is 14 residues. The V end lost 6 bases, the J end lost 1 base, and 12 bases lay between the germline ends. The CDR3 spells CASRDNTVNYGYTF. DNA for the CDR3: TGCGCCAGCAGGGATAATACAGTTAACTATGGCTACACCTTC.

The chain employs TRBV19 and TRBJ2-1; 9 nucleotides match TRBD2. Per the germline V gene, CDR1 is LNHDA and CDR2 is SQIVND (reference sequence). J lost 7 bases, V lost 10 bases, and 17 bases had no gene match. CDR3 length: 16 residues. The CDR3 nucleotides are TGTGCCACCAGCCACTTAAAAGCGGGGGGAGTTAATGAGCAGTTCTTC. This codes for CATSHLKAGGVNEQFF.

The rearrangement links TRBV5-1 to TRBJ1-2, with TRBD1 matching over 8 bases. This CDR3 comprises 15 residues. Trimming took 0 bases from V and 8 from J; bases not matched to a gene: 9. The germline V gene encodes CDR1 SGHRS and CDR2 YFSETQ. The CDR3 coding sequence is TGCGCCAGCAGCTTGGCAGGGCAGGGGGCGGAAGGCTACACCTTC. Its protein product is CASSLAGQGAEGYTF.

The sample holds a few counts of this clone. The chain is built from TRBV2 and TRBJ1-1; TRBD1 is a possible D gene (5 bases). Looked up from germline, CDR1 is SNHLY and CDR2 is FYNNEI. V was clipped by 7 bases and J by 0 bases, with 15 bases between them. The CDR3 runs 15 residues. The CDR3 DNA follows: TGTGCCAGCACCGGAAGGGGCAACTTGAACACTGAAGCTTTCTTT. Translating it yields CASTGRGNLNTEAFF.

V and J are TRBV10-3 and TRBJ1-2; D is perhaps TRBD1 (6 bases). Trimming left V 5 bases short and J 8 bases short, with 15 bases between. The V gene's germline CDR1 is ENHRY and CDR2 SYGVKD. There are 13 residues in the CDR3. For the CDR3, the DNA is TGTGCCATCAGTTCTACAGGGTCCGGGGGCTACACCTTC. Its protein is CAISSTGSGGYTF.

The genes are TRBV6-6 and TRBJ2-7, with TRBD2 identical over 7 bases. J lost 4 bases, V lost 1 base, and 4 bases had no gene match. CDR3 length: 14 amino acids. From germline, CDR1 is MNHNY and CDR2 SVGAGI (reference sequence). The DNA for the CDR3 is TGTGCCAGCAGTTACTTCGGGACTACTTACGAGCAGTACTTC. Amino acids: CASSYFGTTYEQYF.